These 22 T cell receptor beta chains originate from one sample sequenced in a study of CD8 T cells in ankylosing spondylitis. General study findings and limits: What appeared characteristic of ankylosing spondylitis blood was a TCR beta motif of under 10 highly homologous variants.

Their antigens are not known. Each CDR3 protein gets one entry after TCRdb re-called the 5' RACE reads with MiXCR. Of roughly 490,000 distinct CDR3 sequences detected, about 5% appear once; the ten largest clones hold around 3.6%. Sample: blood, either unsorted or a sorted T cell fraction (not recorded which). These TCRs come from a male donor with ankylosing spondylitis.

This clonotype was found a few times. J is TRBJ2-7 and V is TRBV18; D is possibly TRBD1 (5 bases). This CDR3 is built from 15 residues. V was shortened by 5 bases and J by 5 bases, with 19 bases between the two germline ends. Germline loops: CDR1 KGHSH, CDR2 LQKENI. CDR3 bases: TGTGCCAGCTCAAACAGGCTTCTTGCTCCAGACGAGCAGTACTTC. It is translated as CASSNRLLAPDEQYF.

Only a few counts were recorded for this clonotype. The rearrangement uses TRBV29-1 and TRBJ2-1; 9 positions agree with TRBD1. There are 13 residues in the CDR3. V lost 6 bases to trimming and J lost 3 bases; unmatched junction nucleotides: 3. The germline V gene has CDR1 SQVTM and CDR2 ANQGSEA. The DNA of the CDR3 is TGCAGCGTGCGACAGGGGGGCTACAATGAGCAGTTCTTC. This codes for CSVRQGGYNEQFF.

The rearrangement uses TRBV19 and TRBJ1-2; D might be TRBD1 (6 bases). V was shortened by 7 bases and J by 4 bases, with 19 bases between the two germline ends. The CDR3 totals 15 residues. The V gene's germline CDR1 is LNHDA and CDR2 SQIVND (reference sequence). The CDR3 protein is CASTGFVSDSYGYTF. CDR3 DNA: TGTGCCAGTACCGGTTTTGTTTCGGACAGCTATGGCTACACCTTC.

This clonotype showed up many times. The genes are TRBV9 and TRBJ2-7; no definite D call. CDR3 size: 14 residues. Germline V lookup: CDR1 SGDLS, CDR2 YYNGEE. V was shortened by 4 bases and J by 1 base, with 12 bases between the two germline ends. In nucleotides, the CDR3 is TGTGCCAGCAGCCCCAAGGGCGGATCCTACGAGCAGTACTTC. Its translation: CASSPKGGSYEQYF. Full variable domain (rest looked up from reference TRBV9 and TRBJ2-7): DSGVTQTPKHLITATGQRVTLRCSPRSGDLSVYWYQQSLDQGLQFLIQYYNGEERAKGNILERFSAQQFPDLHSELNLSSLELGDSALYFCASSPKGGSYEQYFGPGTRLTVT.

This chain links TRBV9 with TRBJ2-1, with a possible D match to TRBD2 (6 bases). The V end lost 0 bases, the J end lost 4 bases, and 11 bases lay between the germline ends. The CDR3 sequence is 15 residues long. CDR1 and CDR2 from the germline V gene are SGDLS and YYNGEE. Here the CDR3 reads CASSVDGGSYNEQFF. CDR3 DNA sequence: TGTGCCAGCAGCGTAGACGGGGGTAGTTACAATGAGCAGTTCTTC.

In its sample, this clonotype was seen many times. J is TRBJ1-6 and V is TRBV25-1; perhaps TRBD1 as D (6 bases). Trimming pared 4 bases from V and 9 bases from J, leaving 10 bases between. The CDR3 length is 13 residues. Germline CDR1 and CDR2: MGHDK and SYGVNS. The CDR3 reads CASSVGGFSPLHF. The CDR3 DNA reads TGTGCCAGCAGTGTAGGGGGGTTTTCACCCCTCCACTTT.

The sample holds many counts of this clonotype. CDR3 nucleotides: TGCGCCAGCACGGAGGGGGGCACTGAAGCTTTCTTT. As protein: CASTEGGTEAFF. The J gene is TRBJ1-1, the V gene TRBV5-1; possibly TRBD1 for D (6 bases). Between the trimmed V and J ends, which lost 6 bases and 4 bases, there was a span of 10 bases. The V gene's germline CDR1 is SGHRS and CDR2 YFSETQ. The CDR3 is 12 amino acids.

This clonotype was seen at least ten times. This chain links TRBV6-1 with TRBJ2-5, with 7 bases lining up with TRBD1. Germline V gene data show CDR1 as MNHNS and CDR2 as SASEGT. Trimming removed 6 bases from V and 1 base from J; junction bases left unmatched: 5. There are 14 residues in the CDR3. CDR3 loop: CASSRTGIQETQYF. Here the CDR3 DNA reads TGTGCCAGCAGCCGGACAGGCATCCAAGAGACCCAGTACTTC.

This clonotype was found many times. The J gene is TRBJ2-1, the V gene TRBV12-3 or TRBV12-4, with D possibly TRBD1 on 6 matching bases. The CDR3 is made up of 14 amino acids. With 6 bases removed from V and 2 bases from J, the gap between germline ends came to 11 bases. In DNA form, the CDR3 reads TGTGCCAGCAGACCCGGACAGACCTACAATGAGCAGTTCTTC. Its translation: CASRPGQTYNEQFF.

This chain uses TRBV28 with TRBJ1-6; TRBD1 aligns across 7 bases. This CDR3 is 18 amino acids long. Germline CDR1 MDHEN, CDR2 SYDVKM. V lost 6 bases, J lost 0 bases, and 11 bases stayed unmatched. CDR3 sequence reads: CASRGGFWDSSYNSPLHF. The CDR3 region has the DNA TGTGCCAGCAGGGGGGGGTTTTGGGACAGCTCCTATAATTCACCCCTCCACTTT.

This clonotype occurred many times. V usage is TRBV20-1 and J usage is TRBJ2-5; D might be TRBD2 (7 bases). Trimming cost V 0 bases and J 4 bases, with 18 bases left between them. The length of the CDR3 is 16 residues. From germline, CDR1 is DFQATT and CDR2 SNEGSKA (reference sequence). For the CDR3, the DNA is TGCAGTGCTAGAGACCAACTAGCGCGAGGGGGAGAGACCCAGTACTTC. Its translation is CSARDQLARGGETQYF.

This clonotype was counted ten times or more. The gene calls are TRBV7-8 and TRBJ2-1; a weak D match, TRBD2 (6 bases). CDR1 and CDR2 from the germline V gene are SGHVS and FQNEAQ. CDR3 length: 17 amino acids. V was pared by 1 base and J by 5 bases, with 18 bases between. DNA for the CDR3: TGTGCCAGCAGCTTAGACGGGCGCGGGCGGGGTCACAATGAGCAGTTCTTC. Its translation is CASSLDGRGRGHNEQFF.

This clonotype was seen a single time. The chain has TRBV7-9 and TRBJ2-3, with 7 bases aligning to TRBD1. Trimming removed 1 base from V and 2 bases from J; junction bases left unmatched: 3. Germline V CDR1 and CDR2: SEHNR, FQNEAQ (reference sequence). The CDR3 covers 15 residues. This CDR3 is CASSLGTGNTDTQYF. CDR3 DNA sequence: TGTGCCAGCAGCTTAGGGACAGGTAACACAGATACGCAGTATTTT.

The chain joins TRBV7-2 to TRBJ1-2; D ambiguous. The ends were cut back, 7 bases at V and 7 bases at J, with 19 bases in the middle. The CDR3 totals 14 residues. Per germline, CDR1 SGHTA and CDR2 FQGNSA. CDR3: CASTLTVIGSGYTF. The CDR3 nucleotides read TGTGCCAGCACCCTCACCGTAATTGGGAGTGGCTACACCTTC.

This chain uses TRBV20-1 with TRBJ2-7; D is uncertain. V was pared by 5 bases and J by 4 bases, with 24 bases between. CDR1 is DFQATT, CDR2 SNEGSKA, per germline (reference sequence). The CDR3 contains 16 residues. Written as DNA, the CDR3 is TGCAGTGCTGGCCACGGGCGGAATCCCTCCCGGTACGAGCAGTACTTC. Translated: CSAGHGRNPSRYEQYF.

This clonotype was seen repeatedly, ten times or more. The CDR3 is CATSTGLTRTDTQYF. The DNA of the CDR3 is TGTGCCACCAGCACCGGGTTGACCCGCACAGATACGCAGTATTTT. V usage is TRBV15 and J usage is TRBJ2-3, with D hard to call. Germline assignment: CDR1 LNHNV and CDR2 YYDKDF (reference sequence). CDR3 length: 15 residues. Trimming took off 4 bases at V and 1 base at J, with 12 bases between the two ends.

The genes are TRBV24-1 and TRBJ2-3, with TRBD2 matching over 8 bases. Germline lookup yields CDR1 KGHDR and CDR2 SFDVKD. The CDR3 totals 14 residues. J gave up 1 base and V 9 bases, and 5 bases lay outside the gene matches. CDR3 DNA sequence: TGTGCCACCCGAGCGGGGGCAGGCACAGATACGCAGTATTTT. This sequence encodes CATRAGAGTDTQYF.

J is TRBJ2-7 and V is TRBV7-2; 7 bases are shared with TRBD2. Per germline, CDR1 SGHTA and CDR2 FQGNSA. The CDR3 is 15 residues long. With 5 bases clipped from V and 2 bases from J, the junction kept 9 bases outside the gene matches. CDR3 amino acids: CASSSSSGRAYEQYF. Here the CDR3 DNA reads TGTGCCAGCAGCAGTTCTAGCGGTCGAGCCTACGAGCAGTACTTC.

At least ten counts were recorded for this clonotype. This sequence joins TRBV28 and TRBJ2-7, with D possibly being TRBD2 (6 bases). V lost 3 bases to trimming and J lost 6 bases, with 15 bases between them. The CDR3 runs to 14 residues. Germline V gene lookup returns CDR1 MDHEN and CDR2 SYDVKM. The CDR3 is CASSFGGTEPEQYF. The CDR3 DNA is TGTGCCAGCAGTTTTGGCGGGACTGAACCCGAGCAGTACTTC. Complete variable domain (other parts from reference TRBV28 and TRBJ2-7): DVKVTQSSRYLVKRTGEKVFLECVQDMDHENMFWYRQDPGLGLRLIYFSYDVKMKEKGDIPEGYSVSREKKERFSLILESASTNQTSMYLCASSFGGTEPEQYFGPGTRLTVT.

This clonotype occurred many times. This sequence joins TRBV6-5 and TRBJ2-7, with 7 bases fitting TRBD1. V dropped 8 bases and J dropped 3; count of bases not matched to a gene: 10. Germline V gives CDR1 MNHEY, CDR2 SVGAGI. CDR3 length: 14 amino acids. The chain's CDR3 is CASGITGELYEQYF. CDR3 coding DNA: TGTGCCAGCGGGATTACAGGGGAGCTCTACGAGCAGTACTTC.

This clonotype was found many times. The chain is built from TRBV4-3 and TRBJ1-2, with 8 bases that match TRBD1. Trimming cost V 3 bases and J 4 bases; bases outside gene matches: 7. Germline CDR1 LGHNA, CDR2 YSLEER. CDR3 length: 15 residues. CDR3 amino acids: CASSQVTGGRYGYTF. The CDR3 DNA reads as TGCGCCAGCAGCCAGGTTACAGGGGGACGCTATGGCTACACCTTC.

This clonotype has at least ten counts. The chain uses TRBV29-1 and TRBJ1-2; 7 bases match TRBD1. V trimming: 4 bases; J trimming: 7 bases; junction bases outside the gene matches: 9. This CDR3 is built from 13 residues. The V gene's germline CDR1 is SQVTM and CDR2 ANQGSEA. CDR3 sequence: CSVGNRGEGGYTF. CDR3 sequence (DNA): TGCAGCGTTGGGAACAGGGGCGAGGGTGGCTACACCTTC.